One sample yielded the 9 T cell receptor beta chains listed below, sequenced in a study of cytomegalovirus exposure and HLA in healthy donors. Primers for the PCR totalled 60 Vbeta and 13 Jbeta. TCRdb keeps only in-frame clones here, not all; method: immunoSEQ multiplex PCR. The sample lists about 88,000 clones, 85% to 90% occurring once. Sequences were obtained from PBMCs. All receptors derive from a man younger than 35 in good health and CMV-seronegative.

This clone occurred a few times. The chain carries TRBV6-5 and TRBJ1-5, with D perhaps TRBD1 (5 bases). CDR3 length: 14 amino acids. Germline V gives CDR1 MNHEY, CDR2 SVGAGI. Trimming took off 2 bases at V and 6 bases at J, with 11 bases between the two ends. CDR3 loop: CASSYDRLGQPQHF. As DNA, the CDR3 is TGTGCCAGCAGTTACGACAGACTGGGTCAGCCCCAGCATTTT.

This chain joins TRBV6-5 and TRBJ1-1; D ambiguous. Per the germline V gene, CDR1 is MNHEY and CDR2 is SVGAGI. V lost 7 bases to trimming and J lost 1 base, with 4 bases between them. The CDR3 runs 11 residues. CDR3 sequence reads: CASNKNTEAFF. The CDR3 coding sequence is TGTGCCAGCAATAAGAACACTGAAGCTTTCTTT.

The chain has TRBV18 and TRBJ2-5; 8 bases line up with TRBD2. J lost 2 bases, V lost 6 bases, and 5 bases had no gene match. From germline, CDR1 is KGHSH and CDR2 LQKENI. CDR3 length: 14 amino acids. In DNA, the CDR3 is TGTGCCAGCTCGCCTACTAGCGGTCAAGAGACCCAGTACTTC. This gives the protein CASSPTSGQETQYF. The full variable domain, completed using reference TRBV18 and TRBJ2-5, is NAGVMQNPRHLVRRRGQEARLRCSPMKGHSHVYWYRQLPEEGLKFMVYLQKENIIDESGMPKERFSAEFPKEGPSILRIQQVVRGDSAAYFCASSPTSGQETQYFGPGTRLLVL.

This clone was detected only a few times. The chain combines TRBV7-2 with TRBJ2-5; D is perhaps TRBD2 (5 bases). Looked up from germline, CDR1 is SGHTA and CDR2 is FQGNSA. There are 15 residues in the CDR3. The germline V and J ends were trimmed by 6 bases and 5 bases, with 19 bases remaining between them. The CDR3 DNA reads TGTGCCAGCAGTCTATCCGGGAAAGTCGGGGAGACCCAGTACTTC. As protein: CASSLSGKVGETQYF.

This chain uses TRBV5-1 with TRBJ1-5; D not resolved. From germline, CDR1 is SGHRS and CDR2 YFSETQ. Deletions cut 0 bases from V and 3 bases from J, with 7 bases between. CDR3 length: 14 amino acids. Here the CDR3 DNA reads TGCGCCAGCAGCTTGGACAGCCCCAATCAGCCCCAGCATTTT. As protein: CASSLDSPNQPQHF.

This chain joins TRBV9 and TRBJ2-3, with no clear D. This CDR3 is built from 15 residues. CDR1 is SGDLS, CDR2 YYNGEE, per germline. Between the trimmed V and J ends, which lost 0 bases and 3 bases, there was a span of 11 bases. Written as DNA, the CDR3 is TGTGCCAGCAGCGTAGATATCAGGATAACAGATACGCAGTATTTT. This sequence encodes CASSVDIRITDTQYF.

The chain recombines TRBV15 with TRBJ1-2; TRBD1 might be the D (5 bases). The CDR3 is 15 amino acids. The V and J ends lost 0 bases and 2 bases respectively, with 10 bases between them. The germline CDR1 and CDR2 sequences are LNHNV and YYDKDF (reference sequence). The CDR3 is CATSRDRGSNYGYTF. CDR3 in DNA: TGTGCCACCAGCAGAGATCGGGGGTCGAACTATGGCTACACCTTC. Filled out from reference TRBV15 and TRBJ1-2, the complete variable domain reads DAMVIQNPRYQVTQFGKPVTLSCSQTLNHNVMYWYQQKSSQAPKLLFHYYDKDFNNEADTPDNFQSRRPNTSFCFLDIRSPGLGDTAMYLCATSRDRGSNYGYTFGSGTRLTVV.

The chain has TRBV27 and TRBJ1-1; TRBD1 is a possible D gene (5 bases). The CDR3 runs to 13 residues. Per the germline V gene, CDR1 is MNHEY and CDR2 is SMNVEV (reference sequence). Trimming stripped 2 bases from V and 4 bases from J, with 8 bases between. The CDR3 loop is CASSLVGGTEAFF. For the CDR3, the DNA is TGTGCCAGCAGTTTAGTGGGGGGCACTGAAGCTTTCTTT.

This chain connects TRBV19 to TRBJ2-2, with D unclear. The CDR3 extends over 10 amino acids. Germline assignment: CDR1 LNHDA and CDR2 SQIVND (reference sequence). Between the trimmed V and J ends, which lost 10 bases and 8 bases, there was a span of 8 bases. CDR3 coding DNA: TGTGCCACCAGAGCGGGGGAGCTGTTTTTT. It is translated as CATRAGELFF. Complete variable domain (other parts from reference TRBV19 and TRBJ2-2): DGGITQSPKYLFRKEGQNVTLSCEQNLNHDAMYWYRQDPGQGLRLIYYSQIVNDFQKGDIAEGYSVSREKKESFPLTVTSAQKNPTAFYLCATRAGELFFGEGSRLTVL.